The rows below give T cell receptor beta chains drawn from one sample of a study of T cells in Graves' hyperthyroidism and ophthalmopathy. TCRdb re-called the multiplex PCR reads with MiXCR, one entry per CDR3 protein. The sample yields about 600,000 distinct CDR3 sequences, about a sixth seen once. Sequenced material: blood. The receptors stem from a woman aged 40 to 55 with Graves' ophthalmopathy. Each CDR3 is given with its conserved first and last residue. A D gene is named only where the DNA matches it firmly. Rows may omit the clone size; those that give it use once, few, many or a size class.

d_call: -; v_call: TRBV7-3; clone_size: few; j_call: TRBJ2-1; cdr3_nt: TGTGCCAGCAGCCCGGTCGTTGGGGGAGGTGAGCAGTTCTTC; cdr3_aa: CASSPVVGGGEQFF
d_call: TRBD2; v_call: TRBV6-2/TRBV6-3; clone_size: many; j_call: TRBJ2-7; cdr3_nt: TGTGCCAGCAGTTACTCAGCGGGACGAATCTACGAGCAGTACTTC; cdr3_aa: CASSYSAGRIYEQYF
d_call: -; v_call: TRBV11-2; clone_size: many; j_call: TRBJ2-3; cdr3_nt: TGTGCCAGCAGCTTACTGATTAGCACAGATACGCAGTATTTT; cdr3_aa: CASSLLISTDTQYF
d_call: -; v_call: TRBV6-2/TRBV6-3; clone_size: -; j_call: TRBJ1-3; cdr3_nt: TGTGCCAGCAGTAACCCAGGGGCTCCTGGAAACACCATATATTTT; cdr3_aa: CASSNPGAPGNTIYF
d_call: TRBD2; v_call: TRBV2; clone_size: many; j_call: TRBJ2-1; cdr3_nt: TGTGCCAGCAGTGAAATGGCGGGAGGGTATCGGCAGCAGTTCTTC; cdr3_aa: CASSEMAGGYRQQFF
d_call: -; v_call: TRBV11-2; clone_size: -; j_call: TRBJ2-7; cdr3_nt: TGTGCCAGCAGCCCTGGACCGACTTACGAGCAGTACTTC; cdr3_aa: CASSPGPTYEQYF
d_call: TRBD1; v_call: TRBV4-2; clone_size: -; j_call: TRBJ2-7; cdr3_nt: TGTGCCAGCAGCCAAGCAATAGCCGGGACAGGGGCCTACGAGCAGTACTTC; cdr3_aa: CASSQAIAGTGAYEQYF
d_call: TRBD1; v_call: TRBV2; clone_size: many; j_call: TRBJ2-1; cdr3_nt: TGTGCCACCGGGACAGGGCGCTACAATGAGCAGTTCTTC; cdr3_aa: CATGTGRYNEQFF
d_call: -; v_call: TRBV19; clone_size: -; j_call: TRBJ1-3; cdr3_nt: TGTGCCAGTAGTATACGCACGACAGGCTCTGGAAACACCATATATTTT; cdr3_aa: CASSIRTTGSGNTIYF
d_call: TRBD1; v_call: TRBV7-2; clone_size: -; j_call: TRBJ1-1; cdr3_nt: TGTGCCAGCAGCTCAGGGGGGATGAACGCTGAAGCTTTCTTT; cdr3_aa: CASSSGGMNAEAFF
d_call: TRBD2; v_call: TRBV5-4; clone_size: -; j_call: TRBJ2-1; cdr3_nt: TGTGCCAGCAGCTTGGCCGGGGTTAGCGGGGGCTCTTACAATGAGCAGTTCTTC; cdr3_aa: CASSLAGVSGGSYNEQFF
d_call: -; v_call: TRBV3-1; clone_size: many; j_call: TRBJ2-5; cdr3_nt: TGTGCCAGCAGCCCTAGTTACGCGGGATGGGGGGAGACCCAGTACTTC; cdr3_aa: CASSPSYAGWGETQYF
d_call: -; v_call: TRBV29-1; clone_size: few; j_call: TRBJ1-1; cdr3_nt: TGCAGCGTTGAGGGTCTGAACACTGAAGCTTTCTTT; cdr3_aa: CSVEGLNTEAFF
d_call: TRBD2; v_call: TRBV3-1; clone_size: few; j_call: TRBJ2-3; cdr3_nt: TGTGCCAGCAGCCAAGGCTCCCCGCTAGGACTAGCGGGGGGCACAGATACGCAGTATTTT; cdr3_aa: CASSQGSPLGLAGGTDTQYF
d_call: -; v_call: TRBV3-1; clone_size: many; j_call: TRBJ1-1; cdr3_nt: TGTGCCAGCAGCCAAGAGGGAAGGAAAGCTTTCTTT; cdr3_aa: CASSQEGRKAFF
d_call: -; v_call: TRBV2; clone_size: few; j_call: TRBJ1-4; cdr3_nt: TGTGCCAGCAGTGCCTCTTGGACTAATGAAAAACTGTTTTTT; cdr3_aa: CASSASWTNEKLFF
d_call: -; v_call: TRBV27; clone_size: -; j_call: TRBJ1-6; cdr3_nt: TGTGCCAGCAGTTTCCAGGGGATCGGTTCACCCCTCCACTTT; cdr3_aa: CASSFQGIGSPLHF
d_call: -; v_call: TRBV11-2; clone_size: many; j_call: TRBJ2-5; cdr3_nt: TGTGCCAGCAGCTTAGTCGGGGGGCAGGAGACCCAGTACTTC; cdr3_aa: CASSLVGGQETQYF
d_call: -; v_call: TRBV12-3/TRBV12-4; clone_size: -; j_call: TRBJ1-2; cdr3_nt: TGTGCCAGCAGTTTATGGGATGCAGGCTACACCTTC; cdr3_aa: CASSLWDAGYTF
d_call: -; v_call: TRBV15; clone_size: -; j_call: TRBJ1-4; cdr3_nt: TGTGCCACCAGCAGGGCCTCTAATGAAAAACTGTTTTTT; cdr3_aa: CATSRASNEKLFF
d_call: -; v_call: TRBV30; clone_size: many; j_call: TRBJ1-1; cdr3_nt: TGTGCCTGGAGTCAGACGAACACTGAAGCTTTCTTT; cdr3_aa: CAWSQTNTEAFF
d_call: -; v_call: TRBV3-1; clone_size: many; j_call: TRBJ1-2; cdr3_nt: TGTGCCAGCAGCCCTACAATTAACTATGGCTACACCTTC; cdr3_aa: CASSPTINYGYTF
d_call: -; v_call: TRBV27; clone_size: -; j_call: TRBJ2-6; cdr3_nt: TGTGCCAGCAGTCCTTACAACTCTGGGGCCAACGTCCTGACTTTC; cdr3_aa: CASSPYNSGANVLTF
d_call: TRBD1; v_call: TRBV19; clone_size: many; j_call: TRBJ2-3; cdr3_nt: TGTGCCAGCAGCACCGGACAGGGAACAGATACGCAGTATTTT; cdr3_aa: CASSTGQGTDTQYF
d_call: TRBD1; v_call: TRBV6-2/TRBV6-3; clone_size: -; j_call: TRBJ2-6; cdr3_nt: TGTGCCAGCAGAGTCAGGACAGGGGATGATGGGGCCAACGTCCTGACTTTC; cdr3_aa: CASRVRTGDDGANVLTF
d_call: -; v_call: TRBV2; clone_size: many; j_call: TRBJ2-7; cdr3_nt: TGTGCCAGCCTGGGAACAGGGTCCCATTACGAGCAGTACTTC; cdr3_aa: CASLGTGSHYEQYF
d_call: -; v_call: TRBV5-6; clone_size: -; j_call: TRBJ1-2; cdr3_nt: TGTGCCAGCAGCTCCAATCCGGGGACGGATGGCTACACCTTC; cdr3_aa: CASSSNPGTDGYTF
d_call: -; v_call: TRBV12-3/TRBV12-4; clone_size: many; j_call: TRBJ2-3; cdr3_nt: TGTGCCAGCGGGCGGCATTACACAGATACGCAGTATTTT; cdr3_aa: CASGRHYTDTQYF
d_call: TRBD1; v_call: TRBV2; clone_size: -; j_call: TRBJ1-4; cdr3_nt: TGTGCCAGCAGTGACCTGAGGACAGGGACTGAAAAACTGTTTTTT; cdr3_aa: CASSDLRTGTEKLFF
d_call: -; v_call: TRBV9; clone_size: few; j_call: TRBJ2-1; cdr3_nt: TGTGCCAGCAGCTACTCCTCAAACAATGAGCAGTTCTTC; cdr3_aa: CASSYSSNNEQFF
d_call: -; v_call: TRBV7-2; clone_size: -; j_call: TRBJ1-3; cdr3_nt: TGTGCCAGCAGCTTAGAATTTTCGGTACATGGACGGGATTTT; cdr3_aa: CASSLEFSVHGRDF
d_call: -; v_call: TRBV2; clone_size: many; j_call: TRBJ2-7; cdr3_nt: TGTGCCAGCAGCGACCCCGGGCTACCATCCTACGAGCAGTACTTC; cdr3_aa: CASSDPGLPSYEQYF
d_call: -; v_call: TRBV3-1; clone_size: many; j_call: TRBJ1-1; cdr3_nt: TGTGCCAGCAGCCAAGAGGGGGGGCACCAGAGCGCTGAAGCTTTCTTT; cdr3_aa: CASSQEGGHQSAEAFF
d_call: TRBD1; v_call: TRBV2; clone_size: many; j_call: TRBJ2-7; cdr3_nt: TGTGCCAGCAGGGACAGGGGAACGTCCTACGAGCAGTACTTC; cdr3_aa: CASRDRGTSYEQYF
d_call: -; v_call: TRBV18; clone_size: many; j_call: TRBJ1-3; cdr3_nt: TGTGCCAGCTCACCCGAAGACACCATATATTTT; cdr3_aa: CASSPEDTIYF
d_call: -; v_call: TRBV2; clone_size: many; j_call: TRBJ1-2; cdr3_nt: TGTGCCAGCAGGGGTTTAGGAGGCTATGGCTACACCTTC; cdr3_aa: CASRGLGGYGYTF
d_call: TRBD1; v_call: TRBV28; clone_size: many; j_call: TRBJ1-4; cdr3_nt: TGTGCCAGCAGTGACCTGGACAGGGGTGGTGAAAAACTGTTTTTT; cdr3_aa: CASSDLDRGGEKLFF
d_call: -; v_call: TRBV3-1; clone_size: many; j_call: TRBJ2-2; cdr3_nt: TGTGCCAGCAGCCAAGCCCTCGTTTATGGCAGACACAACACCGGGGAGCTGTTTTTT; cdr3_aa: CASSQALVYGRHNTGELFF
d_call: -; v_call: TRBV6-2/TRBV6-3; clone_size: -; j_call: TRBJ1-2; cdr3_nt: TGTGCCAGCAGTTACCCGGGACCCAACTATGGCTACATCTTC; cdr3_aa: CASSYPGPNYGYIF
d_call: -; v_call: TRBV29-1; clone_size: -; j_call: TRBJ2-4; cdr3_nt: TGCAGCGTTGAATGGGGAGGAAACCAAAACATTCAGTACTTC; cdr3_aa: CSVEWGGNQNIQYF
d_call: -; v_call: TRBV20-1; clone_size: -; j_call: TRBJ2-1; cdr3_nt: TGCAGTGGGAGGGATAGTTTTGAGCAGTTCTTC; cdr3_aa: CSGRDSFEQFF
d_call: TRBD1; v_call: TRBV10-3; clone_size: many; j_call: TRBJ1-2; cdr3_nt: TGTGCCATCAGTGACCGACAGGGGGGTTATGGCTACACCTTC; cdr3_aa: CAISDRQGGYGYTF
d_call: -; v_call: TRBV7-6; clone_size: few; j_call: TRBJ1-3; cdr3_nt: TGTGCCAGCAGCTATGTGGACAGTCCCTCTGGAAACACCATATATTTT; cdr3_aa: CASSYVDSPSGNTIYF
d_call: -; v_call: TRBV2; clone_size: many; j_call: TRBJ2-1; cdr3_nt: TGTGCCAGCAGTGATATGGGGTACGAGCAGTTCTTC; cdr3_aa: CASSDMGYEQFF
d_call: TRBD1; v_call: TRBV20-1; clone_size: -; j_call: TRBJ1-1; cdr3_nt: TGCAGTGTTCTCCGACAGGGAAACACTGAAGCTTTCTTT; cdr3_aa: CSVLRQGNTEAFF
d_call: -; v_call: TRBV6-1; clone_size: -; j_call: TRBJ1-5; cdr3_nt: TGTGCCAGCAGCCGGGACATTAATCAGCTCCAGCATTTT; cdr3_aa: CASSRDINQLQHF